This T cell receptor beta chain was observed in a study of blood T cell repertoires in COVID-19. Study in general: Italy, Spain and the United States were the sources of the convalescent and acute COVID-19 samples. Sample material is recorded as cDNA or gDNA derived from T cells, B-cell-depleted T cells, or PBMCs.

As originally analysed: For nucleated cells, counts were estimated from reference gene primer amplification. Only in-frame clones appear in the TCRdb table, and some are missing; sequencing was by immunoSEQ multiplex PCR. The V and J calls and the clone size are those of that table, but D and trimming were determined from the DNA. Of roughly 40,000 clones listed, 90% are singletons. Trimming removed 4 bases from V and 0 bases from J, with 14 bases in between. The length of the CDR3 is 17 residues. The chain links TRBV5-3 to TRBJ1-6, with D uncertain. TRBV5-3 is an ORF for which the function is uncertain. Material for sequencing was peripheral blood. The receptor comes from a man aged 50-60 years with active COVID-19. In DNA form, the CDR3 reads TGTGCCAGAAGCCCTGGGCCTTTGCGCTCCTATAATTCACCCCTCCACTTT. Protein product: CARSPGPLRSYNSPLHF.